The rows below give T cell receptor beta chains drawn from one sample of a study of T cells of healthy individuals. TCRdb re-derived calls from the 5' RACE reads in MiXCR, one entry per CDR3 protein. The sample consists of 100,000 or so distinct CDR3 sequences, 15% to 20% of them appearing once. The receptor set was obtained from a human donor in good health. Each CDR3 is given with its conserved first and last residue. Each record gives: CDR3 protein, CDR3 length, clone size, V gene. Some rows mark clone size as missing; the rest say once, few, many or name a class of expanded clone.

cdr3_aa: CSARIRDRNQPQHF
cdr3_length: 14
clone_size: -
v_call: TRBV20-1

cdr3_aa: CSASAGTGDEKLFF
cdr3_length: 14
clone_size: many
v_call: TRBV20-1

cdr3_aa: CASSVEPGGWDEQFF
cdr3_length: 15
clone_size: many
v_call: TRBV9

cdr3_aa: CATSRDGEGGSDTQYF
cdr3_length: 16
clone_size: few
v_call: TRBV15

cdr3_aa: CASSFARQGEETQYF
cdr3_length: 15
clone_size: many
v_call: TRBV19

cdr3_aa: CSGRTGAYEQYF
cdr3_length: 12
clone_size: -
v_call: TRBV29-1

cdr3_aa: CASRPDSGYTF
cdr3_length: 11
clone_size: -
v_call: TRBV2

cdr3_aa: CSAPTGAAVRGTQYF
cdr3_length: 15
clone_size: -
v_call: TRBV20-1

cdr3_aa: CSARLTGARGANVLTF
cdr3_length: 16
clone_size: few
v_call: TRBV20-1

cdr3_aa: CASSLWTSSNTGELFF
cdr3_length: 16
clone_size: -
v_call: TRBV5-1

cdr3_aa: CATSRDRSSNQPQHF
cdr3_length: 15
clone_size: many
v_call: TRBV15

cdr3_aa: CASSLGGDQRLHF
cdr3_length: 13
clone_size: few
v_call: TRBV12-3/TRBV12-4

cdr3_aa: CASSPDGSEQFF
cdr3_length: 12
clone_size: -
v_call: TRBV18

cdr3_aa: CASSQSTGPEGYEQYF
cdr3_length: 16
clone_size: few
v_call: TRBV4-2

cdr3_aa: CSVRQALAKNIQYF
cdr3_length: 14
clone_size: -
v_call: TRBV29-1

cdr3_aa: CSARDHGGRANEQFF
cdr3_length: 15
clone_size: many
v_call: TRBV20-1

cdr3_aa: CASSGKRETYEQYF
cdr3_length: 14
clone_size: many
v_call: TRBV25-1

cdr3_aa: CASSLRGGADTQYF
cdr3_length: 14
clone_size: few
v_call: TRBV5-5

cdr3_aa: CASSEGRASTDTQYF
cdr3_length: 15
clone_size: -
v_call: TRBV6-4

cdr3_aa: CASSVGGVNTGELFF
cdr3_length: 15
clone_size: -
v_call: TRBV9

cdr3_aa: CSASLNTEAFF
cdr3_length: 11
clone_size: many
v_call: TRBV20-1

cdr3_aa: CASSLRGSEYNEQFF
cdr3_length: 15
clone_size: few
v_call: TRBV7-3

cdr3_aa: CASNMDRATNSPLHF
cdr3_length: 15
clone_size: few
v_call: TRBV6-1

cdr3_aa: CASSQGWGGNTEAFF
cdr3_length: 15
clone_size: few
v_call: TRBV4-1

cdr3_aa: CASSQVAGGPHNEQFF
cdr3_length: 16
clone_size: -
v_call: TRBV4-1

cdr3_aa: CASSRTGGTYGYTF
cdr3_length: 14
clone_size: -
v_call: TRBV12-3/TRBV12-4

cdr3_aa: CASSGRQGDGEKLFF
cdr3_length: 15
clone_size: -
v_call: TRBV7-9

cdr3_aa: CASSGLAGGNEQFF
cdr3_length: 14
clone_size: many
v_call: TRBV6-4

cdr3_aa: CATSDSVGNEGGELFF
cdr3_length: 16
clone_size: few
v_call: TRBV24-1

cdr3_aa: CSAREAQGYPLAKNIQYF
cdr3_length: 18
clone_size: -
v_call: TRBV20-1

cdr3_aa: CSAIAGAYNEQFF
cdr3_length: 13
clone_size: few
v_call: TRBV20-1

cdr3_aa: CASCKEGGGETQYF
cdr3_length: 14
clone_size: few
v_call: TRBV28

cdr3_aa: CASSHRGNEQFF
cdr3_length: 12
clone_size: many
v_call: TRBV12-3/TRBV12-4

cdr3_aa: CASHTHLRANYGYTF
cdr3_length: 15
clone_size: many
v_call: TRBV2

cdr3_aa: CASSLGPDRGSGTEAFF
cdr3_length: 17
clone_size: -
v_call: TRBV7-2

cdr3_aa: CASEQGKTGANVLTF
cdr3_length: 15
clone_size: -
v_call: TRBV6-1

cdr3_aa: CSARSVSTFQETQYF
cdr3_length: 15
clone_size: many
v_call: TRBV20-1

cdr3_aa: CASSDRAQETQYF
cdr3_length: 13
clone_size: many
v_call: TRBV28

cdr3_aa: CSAPLFAGATYNEQFF
cdr3_length: 16
clone_size: -
v_call: TRBV20-1

cdr3_aa: CSVEARLAGRGSSYNEQFF
cdr3_length: 19
clone_size: many
v_call: TRBV29-1

cdr3_aa: CASSLELTGSDTQYF
cdr3_length: 15
clone_size: once
v_call: TRBV5-1